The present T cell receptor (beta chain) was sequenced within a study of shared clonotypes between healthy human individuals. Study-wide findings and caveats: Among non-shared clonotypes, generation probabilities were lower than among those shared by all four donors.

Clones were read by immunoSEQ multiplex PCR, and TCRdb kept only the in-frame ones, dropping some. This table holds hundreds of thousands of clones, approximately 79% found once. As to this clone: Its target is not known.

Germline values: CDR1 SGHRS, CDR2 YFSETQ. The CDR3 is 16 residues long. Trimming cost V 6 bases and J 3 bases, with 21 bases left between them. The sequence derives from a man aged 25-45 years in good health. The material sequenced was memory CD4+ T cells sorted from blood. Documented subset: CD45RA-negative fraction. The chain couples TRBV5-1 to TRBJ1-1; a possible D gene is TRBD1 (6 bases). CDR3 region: CASKGVMGVVDTEAFF. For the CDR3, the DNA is TGCGCCAGCAAGGGGGTTATGGGAGTCGTCGACACTGAAGCTTTCTTT.